The rows below give T cell receptor beta chains drawn from one sample of a study of blood T cell repertoires in COVID-19. Repertoires were generated with immunoSEQ multiplex PCR, while TCRdb's copy carries only in-frame clones and drops some. The profile covers 250,000 to 300,000 clones, with 86% appearing a single time and about 3% taken by the ten largest. Sequenced material: peripheral blood. All receptors come from a woman in her 30s with active or convalescent COVID-19. CDR3s leave out the opening cysteine and the closing phenylalanine or tryptophan. D genes are given only for firm matches. Expanded clones get a size class; other rows say once, few or many, or leave the size out.

J gene,V gene,clone size,D gene,CDR3 protein
TRBJ1-2,TRBV19,.,TRBD1,ASSITQGPQGGYT
TRBJ2-5,TRBV9,many,TRBD1,ASSDRAETQY
TRBJ2-5,TRBV9,.,TRBD2,ASSVTSGGTRETQY
TRBJ1-2,TRBV25-1,.,.,ASSHNSGSYGYT
TRBJ2-7,TRBV7-2,.,TRBD1,ASSRDRPYEQY
TRBJ1-1,TRBV19,.,.,ASSISPGRPEAF
TRBJ2-7,TRBV7-9,.,.,ASSLAEYYEQY
TRBJ2-2,TRBV9,.,TRBD1,ASSGPQGAVMRPGELF
TRBJ2-7,TRBV19,.,TRBD1,ASRGQGAYEQY
TRBJ1-2,TRBV7-2,.,TRBD1,ASSRDRVNYGYT
TRBJ1-2,TRBV6-4,.,.,ANSPDSSYGYT
TRBJ2-5,TRBV7-9,.,TRBD2,ASSFSGGETQY
TRBJ1-1,TRBV5-4,.,.,ASSSPMGGDTEAF
TRBJ1-2,TRBV15,.,TRBD1,ATSRRDRGLTYGYT
TRBJ2-2,TRBV12-5,.,TRBD1,ASGSQTGGDTGELF
TRBJ1-1,TRBV13,.,.,ASSTLTTGGWNTEAF
TRBJ2-1,TRBV6-2/TRBV6-3,.,.,ASSLGQSYNEQF
TRBJ2-2,TRBV7-9,.,TRBD1,ASSFHPRGRNGELF
TRBJ2-3,TRBV28,.,.,ASSLADSGTDTQY
TRBJ1-6,TRBV30,once,.,AWSVDSYNSPLH
TRBJ1-1,TRBV21-1,.,.,ASSKEWAWQGERTEAF
TRBJ1-3,TRBV5-1,.,TRBD1,ASSRDRNFGNTIY
TRBJ1-1,TRBV2,.,.,ASSDETTAEAF
TRBJ1-5,TRBV3-1/TRBV3-2,.,TRBD1,ASSQDDPGQGAEICNQPQH
TRBJ1-2,TRBV19,.,.,ASTARIESYGYT
TRBJ2-7,TRBV30,.,TRBD2,AWSPGLAPYEQY
TRBJ2-1,TRBV30,.,.,AWSAGGHEQF
TRBJ1-1,TRBV28,once,.,ASSFRQRIEAF
TRBJ2-5,TRBV12-3/TRBV12-4,.,.,ASSLLQGGTQY
TRBJ2-3,TRBV5-1,few,.,ASSLRLTDTQY
TRBJ2-3,TRBV19,once,TRBD2,ASSIDWGEGNTQY
TRBJ2-3,TRBV9,.,TRBD2,ASSGSGATDTQY
TRBJ1-2,TRBV6-5,.,TRBD1,ASSHRGEYGYT
TRBJ1-6,TRBV4-1,.,.,ASSLGPPNSPLH
TRBJ2-5,TRBV5-1,once,.,ASSAPTGQETQY
TRBJ2-7,TRBV6-5,.,.,ASRWDFGSYEQY
TRBJ2-2,TRBV15,.,.,ATKEGSYPDPGELF
TRBJ1-2,TRBV6-1,.,.,ASSEVGREVNYGYT
TRBJ2-5,TRBV27,.,.,ASSPQVWDQETQY
TRBJ2-7,TRBV11-2,.,.,ASSLRGLGYEQY